This T cell receptor (beta chain) was sequenced during a study of T cells in localized non-small cell lung cancer. The length of the CDR3 is 13 residues. CDR1 is SGHNT, CDR2 YYREEE, per germline (reference sequence). Between the trimmed V and J ends, which lost 5 bases and 5 bases, there was a span of 14 bases. Sequenced by immunoSEQ multiplex PCR; TCRdb stores in-frame clones only, minus some. This table has about 19,000 clones, roughly four fifths appearing once. This clone has only a few counts. Its target is not known. Study results and limitations: Median detection of top 100 tumor clones in adjacent lung was 57 clones. The study linked higher blood T cell density to longer overall survival. Tumor showed lower T cell clonality than uninvolved adjacent lung, where it was highest. Heterogeneity stays possible, as sequencing covered only one tumor region.

V is TRBV5-4 and J is TRBJ2-7; D may be TRBD2 (6 bases). The receptor comes from a female donor over 55 with stage I lung adenocarcinoma. The material was peripheral blood, obtained before any cancer treatment. Written as DNA, the CDR3 is TGTGCCAGCAGGATGGCGGGGAGCCACGAGCAGTACTTC. It yields the protein CASRMAGSHEQYF.